Each of the 26 T cell receptor beta chains below was sequenced from the same sample in a study of control samples from healthy donors and cancer patients. Produced via immunoSEQ multiplex PCR; TCRdb's table is partial and in-frame only. The sample has 40,000 to 55,000 clones; approximately 90% are singletons. Sequencing used PBMCs. The receptors were gathered from a woman aged 40 to 50 with head and neck cancer.

V is TRBV7-2 and J is TRBJ1-1, with unresolved D. Deletions cut 3 bases from V and 9 bases from J, with 11 bases between. The CDR3 runs to 12 residues. Per germline, CDR1 SGHTA and CDR2 FQGNSA. The CDR3 coding sequence is TGTGCCAGCAGCTTCAGTTGGATAAAAGCTTTCTTT. It yields the protein CASSFSWIKAFF.

The rearrangement joins TRBV2 to TRBJ1-2; TRBD1 is a possible D gene (6 bases). There are 15 residues in the CDR3. Germline V gene lookup returns CDR1 SNHLY and CDR2 FYNNEI. V shed 5 bases and J shed 4 bases, with 17 bases lying between them. The CDR3 sequence is CASSPTRGRIYGYTF. The CDR3 DNA reads TGTGCCAGCAGTCCGACTCGGGGGCGAATCTATGGCTACACCTTC.

This rearrangement joins TRBV11-2 to TRBJ1-4; 8 positions match TRBD1. The CDR3 runs 12 residues. Germline CDR1 SGHAT, CDR2 FQNNGV. Trimming cost V 2 bases and J 14 bases; bases outside gene matches: 4. In nucleotides, the CDR3 is TGTGCCAGCAGCTTAACAGGGGGGGGCCTGTTTTTT. Amino acid sequence: CASSLTGGGLFF. Filled out from reference TRBV11-2 and TRBJ1-4, the complete variable domain reads EAGVAQSPRYKIIEKRQSVAFWCNPISGHATLYWYQQILGQGPKLLIQFQNNGVVDDSQLPKDRFSAERLKGVDSTLKIQPAKLEDSAVYLCASSLTGGGLFFGSGTQLSVL.

The V and J genes are TRBV7-8 and TRBJ1-2; D possibly corresponds to TRBD1 (5 bases). Germline CDR1 SGHVS, CDR2 FQNEAQ. V was clipped by 1 base and J by 0 bases, with 15 bases between them. The CDR3 is 17 residues long. The CDR3 reads CASSLVFRTSTNYGYTF. The CDR3, as DNA: TGTGCCAGCAGCTTAGTGTTTAGGACATCAACTAACTATGGCTACACCTTC.

This rearrangement joins TRBV5-4 to TRBJ2-7, with 8 bases fitting TRBD2. CDR1 is SGHNT, CDR2 YYREEE, per germline (reference sequence). V was clipped by 1 base and J by 5 bases; unmatched bases: 5. The CDR3 spans 14 residues. The CDR3 DNA follows: TGTGCCAGCAGCTTGACGGGGGGGCTTCACGAGCAGTACTTC. This gives the protein CASSLTGGLHEQYF.

This chain links TRBV15 with TRBJ1-2; the D is unclear. The CDR3 extends over 12 amino acids. V shed 3 bases and J shed 4 bases, with 6 bases lying between them. In germline, CDR1 is LNHNV, CDR2 YYDKDF (reference sequence). CDR3 nucleotides: TGTGCCACCAGCAGGGGCGGCTATGGCTACACCTTC. It yields the protein CATSRGGYGYTF.

V and J are TRBV18 and TRBJ1-1; possible D gene TRBD1, 5 bases. Germline assignment: CDR1 KGHSH and CDR2 LQKENI. V was clipped by 3 bases and J by 1 base, with 9 bases between them. CDR3 length: 14 residues. In nucleotides, the CDR3 is TGTGCCAGCTCACCCAGGGAAGCGAACACTGAAGCTTTCTTT. Translation gives CASSPREANTEAFF.

The rearrangement joins TRBV30 to TRBJ1-4; D is perhaps TRBD1 (6 bases). Germline values: CDR1 GTSNPN, CDR2 SVGIG (reference sequence). The CDR3 covers 14 residues. Trimming stripped 1 base from V and 8 bases from J, with 14 bases between. The CDR3 nucleotides read TGTGCCTGGAGTGGCAGGGGAGATATAGAAAAACTGTTTTTT. Protein: CAWSGRGDIEKLFF.

The gene calls are TRBV27 and TRBJ1-5; D not resolved. The CDR3 loop spans 16 amino acids. Trimming stripped 6 bases from V and 0 bases from J, with 15 bases between. Germline assignment: CDR1 MNHEY and CDR2 SMNVEV (reference sequence). The CDR3: CASSYIWGDSNQPQHF. The CDR3 DNA sequence: TGTGCCAGCAGCTACATTTGGGGAGATAGCAATCAGCCCCAGCATTTT.

The V call is TRBV19, the J call TRBJ2-6; D is uncertain. Germline-derived CDR1 and CDR2 are LNHDA and SQIVND (reference sequence). Trimming left V 6 bases short and J 3 bases short, with 21 bases between. This CDR3 region has 18 residues. In nucleotides, the CDR3 is TGTGCCAGTAGGGACCCTGACGGCAGTACGTATGGGGCCAACGTCCTGACTTTC. Residues: CASRDPDGSTYGANVLTF. Together with reference TRBV19 and TRBJ2-6, the CDR3 gives the full variable domain: DGGITQSPKYLFRKEGQNVTLSCEQNLNHDAMYWYRQDPGQGLRLIYYSQIVNDFQKGDIAEGYSVSREKKESFPLTVTSAQKNPTAFYLCASRDPDGSTYGANVLTFGAGSRLTVL.

V gene TRBV5-1 combines with J gene TRBJ2-1; possibly TRBD1 or TRBD2 for D (5 bases each). The CDR3 spans 19 residues. Germline V lookup: CDR1 SGHRS, CDR2 YFSETQ. The V gene lost 2 bases and the J gene lost 7 bases, with 28 bases spanning the gap. The CDR3 nucleotides are TGCGCCAGCAGCTTACCCTTGTGGTTCCGGGACGAAGGGAGAAATGAGCAGTTCTTC. Translation gives CASSLPLWFRDEGRNEQFF.

This chain uses TRBV30 with TRBJ1-3, with D possibly matching TRBD1 (5 bases). This CDR3 has 15 residues. Germline V gene data show CDR1 as GTSNPN and CDR2 as SVGIG (reference sequence). V was clipped by 3 bases and J by 3 bases, with 15 bases between them. CDR3 coding DNA: TGTGCCTGGAGCTTACCCGGGACCGATGGAAACACCATATATTTT. It translates to CAWSLPGTDGNTIYF. The entire variable domain, with the rest obtained from reference TRBV30 and TRBJ1-3, is as follows: SQTIHQWPATLVQPVGSPLSLECTVEGTSNPNLYWYRQAAGRGLQLLFYSVGIGQISSEVPQNLSASRPQDRQFILSSKKLLLSDSGFYLCAWSLPGTDGNTIYFGEGSWLTVV.

The chain uses TRBV19 and TRBJ1-5; tentatively, D is TRBD1 (6 bases). The V end was cut by 4 bases, the J end by 6 bases, with 13 bases between. The CDR3 loop spans 14 amino acids. Per germline, CDR1 LNHDA and CDR2 SQIVND (reference sequence). As DNA, the CDR3 is TGTGCCAGTAGTACCCGAGGGGGAAGTCAGCCCCAGCATTTT. It codes for CASSTRGGSQPQHF.

The gene calls are TRBV7-9 and TRBJ2-7, with TRBD2 identical over 13 bases. This CDR3 has 17 amino acids. Germline V CDR1 and CDR2: SEHNR, FQNEAQ (reference sequence). V was pared by 5 bases and J by 0 bases, with 7 bases of the junction left unmatched. The CDR3 DNA follows: TGTGCCAGCAGCCTTAGGGGGACTAGCGGGACCTCCTACGAGCAGTACTTC. As protein: CASSLRGTSGTSYEQYF.

CDR3 nucleotide sequence: TGTGCCAGTAGTATCCGCCGACAGGTTAGCAATCAGCCCCAGCATTTT. Translation gives CASSIRRQVSNQPQHF. The rearrangement links TRBV19 to TRBJ1-5, with D maybe TRBD1 (6 bases). The CDR3 has 16 amino acids. CDR1 and CDR2 from the germline V gene are LNHDA and SQIVND (reference sequence). The V end was cut by 3 bases, the J end by 0 bases, with 12 bases between.

The V and J genes are TRBV5-1 and TRBJ2-7; 11 bases match TRBD1. V shed 0 bases and J 5 bases; nucleotides not matched to a gene: 4. This CDR3 is built from 15 residues. The germline gives CDR1 SGHRS, CDR2 YFSETQ. CDR3 sequence (DNA): TGCGCCAGCAGCTTGGCGGGACAGGGGGGCCACGAGCAGTACTTC. The encoded protein is CASSLAGQGGHEQYF.

The rearrangement uses TRBV30 and TRBJ2-1; unclear D gene. The CDR3 contains 13 residues. The V and J ends lost 1 base and 14 bases respectively, with 18 bases between them. Germline values: CDR1 GTSNPN, CDR2 SVGIG (reference sequence). CDR3 in DNA: TGTGCCTGGAGTGCTAACCCCTCTTCCCCTAAGTTCTTC. This translates into CAWSANPSSPKFF. The full variable domain, its missing parts supplied by reference TRBV30 and TRBJ2-1, is SQTIHQWPATLVQPVGSPLSLECTVEGTSNPNLYWYRQAAGRGLQLLFYSVGIGQISSEVPQNLSASRPQDRQFILSSKKLLLSDSGFYLCAWSANPSSPKFFGPGTRLTVL.

The genes are TRBV5-1 and TRBJ1-4; maybe TRBD1 (5 bases). Trimming pared 1 base from V and 7 bases from J, leaving 8 bases between. The CDR3 consists of 13 residues. CDR1 is SGHRS, CDR2 YFSETQ, per germline. CDR3 nucleotides: TGCGCCAGCAGCTTGCAGGGTAGTGAAAAACTGTTTTTT. This gives the protein CASSLQGSEKLFF.

The CDR3 DNA sequence: TGTGCCAGCTCTTCCGGGACGAAGTACAATGAGCAGTTCTTC. Its translation: CASSSGTKYNEQFF. The chain is built from TRBV25-1 and TRBJ2-1; D tentatively reads TRBD1 or TRBD2 (5 bases each). Between the trimmed V and J ends, which lost 8 bases and 4 bases, there was a span of 15 bases. This CDR3 spans 14 amino acids. CDR1 and CDR2 from the germline V gene are MGHDK and SYGVNS.

This clone was seen just once. This CDR3 is CASSVVGSKAGELFF. CDR3 in DNA: TGTGCCAGCAGCGTAGTCGGTAGCAAGGCCGGGGAGCTGTTTTTT. The V gene is TRBV9, the J gene TRBJ2-2; D ambiguous. Germline loops: CDR1 SGDLS, CDR2 YYNGEE. Trimming pared 0 bases from V and 6 bases from J, leaving 12 bases between. The CDR3 length is 15 residues.

The chain uses TRBV6-5 and TRBJ2-3; D is unclear. The ends were cut back, 6 bases at V and 1 base at J, with 8 bases in the middle. The germline V gene encodes CDR1 MNHEY and CDR2 SVGAGI. The CDR3 extends over 13 amino acids. CDR3 sequence reads: CASRGLGTDTQYF. CDR3 nucleotide sequence: TGTGCCAGCAGGGGGTTGGGCACAGATACGCAGTATTTT.

V gene TRBV13 combines with J gene TRBJ1-2, with unresolved D. The length of the CDR3 is 13 residues. Germline CDR1 PRHDT, CDR2 FYEKMQ (reference sequence). V was shortened by 1 base and J by 0 bases, with 3 bases between the two germline ends. DNA of the CDR3: TGTGCCAGCAGCTTAGTTACTAACTATGGCTACACCTTC. As protein: CASSLVTNYGYTF.

The chain employs TRBV11-3 and TRBJ2-1; 13 bases map to TRBD2. CDR3 length: 15 residues. CDR1 and CDR2 (germline): SGHNT, YENEEA. V was pared by 4 bases and J by 8 bases, with 5 bases of the junction left unmatched. The CDR3: CASSSTSGRADEQFF. The CDR3 DNA sequence: TGTGCCAGCAGCTCCACTAGCGGGAGGGCGGATGAGCAGTTCTTC.

V is TRBV2 and J is TRBJ2-7; D is possibly TRBD1 or TRBD2 (5 bases each). The CDR3 sequence is 14 residues long. CDR1 is SNHLY and CDR2 is FYNNEI in the germline V gene. V shed 4 bases and J shed 5 bases, with 15 bases lying between them. The CDR3 DNA sequence: TGTGCCAGCAGTGTGGAGAGGGGATTCGACGAGCAGTACTTC. Protein product: CASSVERGFDEQYF.

The J gene is TRBJ2-2, the V gene TRBV10-2, with D tentatively TRBD1 (7 bases). Trimming removed 9 bases at V and 4 bases at J, with 15 bases between. Germline loops: CDR1 WSHSY, CDR2 SAAADI. CDR3 length: 14 amino acids. The CDR3 DNA sequence: TGCGCCAGGTCAGGAGGGGGCGTCACCGGGGAGCTGTTTTTT. This gives the protein CARSGGGVTGELFF.

The chain couples TRBV6-5 to TRBJ1-2; 9 bases fit TRBD1. CDR3 size: 15 residues. Germline values: CDR1 MNHEY, CDR2 SVGAGI. Unmatched junction bases numbered 10, after V lost 6 bases and J lost 5 bases. The chain's CDR3 is CASSPGQGRWYGYTF. The CDR3 coding sequence is TGTGCCAGCAGCCCCGGACAGGGGAGGTGGTATGGCTACACCTTC.